Shown below are 9 T cell receptor beta chains from a single sample sequenced in a study of T cell responses to AZD1222 COVID-19 vaccine. This table comes from immunoSEQ multiplex PCR, and its TCRdb copy is limited to in-frame clones, with some not included. Of fewer than 130,000 clones listed, approximately 90% are singletons. The sample consisted of peripheral blood, taken 28 days after the second AZD1222 dose. Every receptor here comes from an adult who received the AZD1222 COVID-19 vaccine.

This sequence joins TRBV28 and TRBJ1-1; no clear D gene. This CDR3 spans 13 amino acids. Trimming removed 2 bases from V and 8 bases from J, with 12 bases in between. CDR1 and CDR2 (germline): MDHEN, SYDVKM. CDR3 DNA sequence: TGTGCCAGCAGTTTAGTTAATCTCAGGGAAGCTTTCTTT. It specifies CASSLVNLREAFF. The full variable domain, its missing parts supplied by reference TRBV28 and TRBJ1-1, is DVKVTQSSRYLVKRTGEKVFLECVQDMDHENMFWYRQDPGLGLRLIYFSYDVKMKEKGDIPEGYSVSREKKERFSLILESASTNQTSMYLCASSLVNLREAFFGQGTRLTVV.

The chain has TRBV30 and TRBJ2-1; the match to TRBD2 covers 11 bases. The CDR3 has 16 residues. J lost 6 bases, V lost 0 bases, and 7 bases had no gene match. Germline loops: CDR1 GTSNPN, CDR2 SVGIG (reference sequence). The CDR3 loop is CAWSVLELAGVNEQFF. CDR3 bases: TGTGCCTGGAGTGTACTCGAACTAGCGGGAGTCAATGAGCAGTTCTTC. The full variable domain, completed using reference TRBV30 and TRBJ2-1, is SQTIHQWPATLVQPVGSPLSLECTVEGTSNPNLYWYRQAAGRGLQLLFYSVGIGQISSEVPQNLSASRPQDRQFILSSKKLLLSDSGFYLCAWSVLELAGVNEQFFGPGTRLTVL.

This clone was found once. The genes are TRBV12-3 or TRBV12-4 and TRBJ1-2; D unclear. The CDR3 totals 12 residues. V was shortened by 3 bases and J by 8 bases, with 10 bases between the two germline ends. DNA of the CDR3: TGTGCCAGCAGTTTGACCAGTGACGGCTACACCTTC. Protein sequence: CASSLTSDGYTF.

The chain's CDR3 is CASSQTGTDYEQYF. The CDR3 nucleotides are TGTGCCAGCTCACAGACAGGGACCGACTACGAGCAGTACTTC. V is TRBV18 and J is TRBJ2-7, with 7 positions matching TRBD1. The CDR3 length is 14 residues. The V segment lost 4 bases and the J segment 3 bases; nucleotides outside the gene matches: 6. Looked up from germline, CDR1 is KGHSH and CDR2 is LQKENI.

This clone was recorded once. This sequence joins TRBV5-4 and TRBJ1-1; 10 bases agree with TRBD1. The CDR3 runs 19 residues. Germline V gives CDR1 SGHNT, CDR2 YYREEE (reference sequence). The ends lost 2 bases at V and 5 bases at J; junction bases unmatched: 18. CDR3 DNA: TGTGCCAGCAGCTTAGCACCTCGACGAGGACAGGGGGTAGGGACTGAAGCTTTCTTT. Residues: CASSLAPRRGQGVGTEAFF.

The rearrangement uses TRBV2 and TRBJ2-7, with 10 bases identical to TRBD1. CDR3 size: 14 residues. The V gene end was trimmed by 7 bases and the J gene end by 1 base; junction bases not matched to a gene: 4. In germline, CDR1 is SNHLY, CDR2 FYNNEI. This chain's CDR3 is CASTRTGGSYEQYF. CDR3 in DNA: TGTGCCAGCACCAGGACAGGGGGGTCCTACGAGCAGTACTTC. Supplemented by reference TRBV2 and TRBJ2-7, the full variable domain reads EPEVTQTPSHQVTQMGQEVILRCVPISNHLYFYWYRQILGQKVEFLVSFYNNEISEKSEIFDDQFSVERPDGSNFTLKIRSTKLEDSAMYFCASTRTGGSYEQYFGPGTRLTVT.

This sequence joins TRBV6-2 or TRBV6-3 and TRBJ1-3, with D possibly being TRBD1 (6 bases). Germline loops: CDR1 MNHEY, CDR2 SVGEGT. With 3 bases removed from V and 2 bases from J, the gap between germline ends came to 14 bases. The CDR3 extends over 16 amino acids. The CDR3 sequence is CASSYPLGQTGNTIYF. The CDR3 DNA reads TGTGCCAGCAGTTATCCCCTCGGACAGACTGGAAACACCATATATTTT.

The rearrangement uses TRBV4-1 and TRBJ1-4; TRBD1 might be the D (5 bases). Trimming removed 1 base from V and 3 bases from J, with 9 bases in between. CDR3 length: 15 residues. Germline V gene lookup returns CDR1 MGHRA and CDR2 YSYEKL. The CDR3 bases are TGCGCCAGCAGCCAAGTGAAGGGACCTAATGAAAAACTGTTTTTT. This sequence encodes CASSQVKGPNEKLFF.

The chain links TRBV12-3 or TRBV12-4 to TRBJ1-5; D ambiguous. With 7 bases removed from V and 3 bases from J, the gap between germline ends came to 10 bases. The CDR3 spans 13 residues. This CDR3 is CASTPSNNQPQHF. CDR3 DNA sequence: TGTGCCAGCACCCCTTCTAACAATCAGCCCCAGCATTTT.